Each of the 27 T cell receptor beta chains below was sequenced from the same sample in a study of response to subunit inactivated influenza vaccine. TCRdb reprocessed the RT-PCR reads via MiXCR and lists one record per CDR3 protein. The sample carries 710,000 or so distinct CDR3 sequences, around a sixth recorded once. The sample here was PBMCs from blood, taken less than 13 days after vaccination. The receptors stem from a man aged 45-65 years who received an inactivated influenza vaccine.

This chain uses TRBV14 with TRBJ2-1; D gene uncertain. CDR3 length equals 15 residues. Between the trimmed V and J ends, which lost 1 base and 1 base, there was a span of 8 bases. The germline CDR1 and CDR2 sequences are SGHDN and FVKESK. The CDR3 spells CASSQGIGSYNEQFF. CDR3 sequence (DNA): TGTGCCAGCAGCCAAGGAATCGGGTCCTACAATGAGCAGTTCTTC. Using reference TRBV14 and TRBJ2-1 for the parts outside the CDR3, the full variable domain is EAGVTQFPSHSVIEKGQTVTLRCDPISGHDNLYWYRRVMGKEIKFLLHFVKESKQDESGMPNNRFLAERTGGTYSTLKVQPAELEDSGVYFCASSQGIGSYNEQFFGPGTRLTVL.

This clonotype showed up just a few times. The rearrangement links TRBV10-2 to TRBJ2-3; D not resolved. V was clipped by 8 bases and J by 0 bases, with 15 bases between them. CDR3 length equals 15 residues. Germline values: CDR1 WSHSY, CDR2 SAAADI. CDR3 sequence (DNA): TGCGCCAGCCTTCCGGATTTCTCTAGCACAGATACGCAGTATTTT. Protein product: CASLPDFSSTDTQYF.

This clonotype was counted at least ten times. The chain couples TRBV6-1 to TRBJ2-5; possibly TRBD1 or TRBD2 for D (5 bases each). Per the germline V gene, CDR1 is MNHNS and CDR2 is SASEGT. This CDR3 contains 15 residues. The V end lost 3 bases, the J end lost 5 bases, and 16 bases lay between the germline ends. The DNA of the CDR3 is TGTGCCAGCAGTGAGCTAGGACTGGGACGGGAGACCCAGTACTTC. Amino acids: CASSELGLGRETQYF.

There are a few counts of this clonotype. This rearrangement joins TRBV20-1 to TRBJ1-2; maybe TRBD1 (6 bases). With 5 bases removed from V and 5 bases from J, the gap between germline ends came to 12 bases. Germline lookup yields CDR1 DFQATT and CDR2 SNEGSKA (reference sequence). The CDR3 contains 12 residues. CDR3 in amino acids: CSAYREEYGYTF. The CDR3 nucleotides read TGCAGTGCTTACAGGGAGGAGTATGGCTACACCTTC.

This chain uses TRBV12-3 or TRBV12-4 with TRBJ2-1, with a possible D match to TRBD2 (5 bases). The CDR3 sequence is 12 residues long. Trimming removed 5 bases from V and 10 bases from J, with 12 bases in between. CDR3: CASSLGLAEQFF. CDR3 in DNA: TGTGCCAGCAGTCTCGGACTCGCCGAGCAGTTCTTC.

Only a few counts were recorded for this clonotype. The chain couples TRBV29-1 to TRBJ1-2, with D possibly TRBD1 on 6 matching bases. V was pared by 4 bases and J by 3 bases, with 9 bases between. The germline V gene encodes CDR1 SQVTM and CDR2 ANQGSEA. The CDR3 is 12 residues long. The CDR3 DNA reads as TGCAGCGTTGCCGGGGGCGACTATGGCTACACCTTC. Amino acid sequence: CSVAGGDYGYTF.

This clonotype turned up a few times. V gene TRBV7-9 combines with J gene TRBJ2-1; D is unresolved. Looked up from germline, CDR1 is SEHNR and CDR2 is FQNEAQ (reference sequence). The CDR3 has 16 residues. The V end was cut by 1 base, the J end by 0 bases, with 10 bases between. The CDR3 loop reads CASSLVGAGSYNEQFF. The CDR3, as DNA: TGTGCCAGCAGCTTAGTGGGCGCCGGCTCCTACAATGAGCAGTTCTTC.

This clonotype was seen only a few times. This chain links TRBV5-1 with TRBJ2-7, with 9 bases identical to TRBD1. Germline CDR1 SGHRS, CDR2 YFSETQ. The ends lost 7 bases at V and 2 bases at J; junction bases unmatched: 16. This CDR3 is built from 17 residues. The CDR3 DNA reads TGCGCCAGCCGCAGGACTGGTGGGACAGGGTCCCCCTACGAGCAGTACTTC. Amino acids: CASRRTGGTGSPYEQYF.

This clonotype came up a few times. The rearrangement links TRBV6-5 to TRBJ2-7, with 8 positions matching TRBD1. The germline gives CDR1 MNHEY, CDR2 SVGAGI. V was pared by 4 bases and J by 4 bases, with 9 bases of the junction left unmatched. The length of the CDR3 is 15 residues. The CDR3 here is CASSSQDRDVYEQYF. The CDR3 nucleotides read TGTGCCAGCAGTTCCCAGGACAGGGACGTTTACGAGCAGTACTTC.

A few counts support this clonotype. V is TRBV9 and J is TRBJ2-1; a possible D gene is TRBD2 (5 bases). Per the germline V gene, CDR1 is SGDLS and CDR2 is YYNGEE. This CDR3 contains 15 residues. V was shortened by 2 bases and J by 9 bases, with 18 bases between the two germline ends. This chain's CDR3 is CASSVASGLTGEQFF. As DNA, the CDR3 is TGTGCCAGCAGCGTGGCCTCGGGGTTGACCGGTGAGCAGTTCTTC.

The chain carries TRBV9 and TRBJ2-7, with TRBD1 matching over 9 bases. Losses at the gene ends were 4 bases for V and 3 bases for J; bases not matched to a gene: 8. The germline gives CDR1 SGDLS, CDR2 YYNGEE. The CDR3 runs 15 residues. In DNA form, the CDR3 reads TGTGCCAGCAGCCCTCGGTCGGGACAGGGCTACGAGCAGTACTTC. This sequence encodes CASSPRSGQGYEQYF.

The chain couples TRBV2 to TRBJ2-3; 7 bases line up with TRBD2. V trimming: 4 bases; J trimming: 0 bases; junction bases outside the gene matches: 4. Germline values: CDR1 SNHLY, CDR2 FYNNEI. CDR3 size: 15 residues. The chain's CDR3 is CASSAGGGSTDTQYF. The CDR3 nucleotides are TGTGCCAGCAGTGCTGGGGGGGGGAGCACAGATACGCAGTATTTT. The full variable domain, its missing parts supplied by reference TRBV2 and TRBJ2-3, is EPEVTQTPSHQVTQMGQEVILRCVPISNHLYFYWYRQILGQKVEFLVSFYNNEISEKSEIFDDQFSVERPDGSNFTLKIRSTKLEDSAMYFCASSAGGGSTDTQYFGPGTRLTVL.

The table lists this clonotype with a few counts. The chain is built from TRBV29-1 and TRBJ2-1, with TRBD1 identical over 9 bases. The ends lost 7 bases at V and 3 bases at J; junction bases unmatched: 7. The length of the CDR3 is 14 residues. Germline CDR1 SQVTM, CDR2 ANQGSEA. CDR3 nucleotide sequence: TGCAGCGCCCCGGGACAGGGATTCTACAATGAGCAGTTCTTC. This gives the protein CSAPGQGFYNEQFF.

In the case of this clonotype: A much larger clone differs by one base, so this may be a read error. The CDR3 is CASSLSLAWFQETQYF. CDR3 nucleotide sequence: TGTGCCAGCAGTTTGAGTCTAGCGTGGTTCCAAGAGACCCAGTACTTC. V is TRBV12-3 or TRBV12-4 and J is TRBJ2-5, with a tentative D call TRBD2 (6 bases). The CDR3 has 16 residues. Trimming stripped 3 bases from V and 1 base from J, with 15 bases between.

This sequence joins TRBV9 and TRBJ2-5; TRBD1 agrees at 10 bases. Germline CDR1 reads SGDLS; CDR2 reads YYNGEE. Trimming took 4 bases from V and 2 from J; bases not matched to a gene: 8. The CDR3 is 16 residues long. The DNA for the CDR3 is TGTGCCAGCAGCAAAGGGACAGGGGTAGGTCAAGAGACCCAGTACTTC. It codes for CASSKGTGVGQETQYF. Full variable domain (rest looked up from reference TRBV9 and TRBJ2-5): DSGVTQTPKHLITATGQRVTLRCSPRSGDLSVYWYQQSLDQGLQFLIQYYNGEERAKGNILERFSAQQFPDLHSELNLSSLELGDSALYFCASSKGTGVGQETQYFGPGTRLLVL.

This clonotype was detected once. An end of the junction differs from the germline gene, which may be a read error. The chain couples TRBV24-1 to TRBJ1-1; D remains ambiguous. This CDR3 spans 13 amino acids. Germline V gene lookup returns CDR1 KGHDR and CDR2 SFDVKD. CDR3 nucleotide sequence: TGTGCCACCAGTGATCCCGATGGCACTGGAGCTTTCTTT. This translates into CATSDPDGTGAFF.

The gene calls are TRBV5-5 and TRBJ2-7, with a tentative D call TRBD2 (5 bases). V was clipped by 9 bases and J by 4 bases, with 26 bases between them. There are 16 residues in the CDR3. The germline CDR1 and CDR2 sequences are SGHKS and YYEKEE (reference sequence). The DNA for the CDR3 is TGTGCCACCAAACCCGGGATGACGGTGGATCTGTACGAGCAGTACTTC. This sequence encodes CATKPGMTVDLYEQYF.

The CDR3 sequence: CASSPWTGTNTEAFF. For the CDR3, the DNA is TGTGCCAGCAGTCCCTGGACAGGGACGAACACTGAAGCTTTCTTT. The V call is TRBV3-1, the J call TRBJ1-1, with 8 bases aligning to TRBD1. V trimming: 6 bases; J trimming: 1 base; junction bases outside the gene matches: 7. The CDR3 sequence is 15 residues long. Germline V CDR1 and CDR2: LGHDT, YNNKEL (reference sequence).

This clonotype was counted a few times. V is TRBV6-1 and J is TRBJ2-7; 8 bases align to TRBD1. Germline V lookup: CDR1 MNHNS, CDR2 SASEGT. CDR3 length equals 15 residues. V lost 1 base and J lost 6; bases outside the gene matches: 8. This CDR3 reads CASSEEDRVIGEQYF. In nucleotides, the CDR3 is TGTGCCAGCAGTGAAGAGGACAGGGTCATCGGCGAGCAGTACTTC.

The chain uses TRBV20-1 and TRBJ2-3; the D gene is possibly TRBD2 (7 bases). The germline CDR1 and CDR2 sequences are DFQATT and SNEGSKA (reference sequence). The CDR3 has 15 amino acids. Trimming removed 1 base at V and 3 bases at J, with 14 bases between. The CDR3 nucleotides read TGCAGTGCTAGAGCGGGGGGCCGAGGTACAGATACGCAGTATTTT. The encoded protein is CSARAGGRGTDTQYF.

The chain links TRBV5-1 to TRBJ2-2, with TRBD1 matching over 9 bases. The length of the CDR3 is 16 residues. The trim removed 3 bases at V and 3 bases at J, leaving 6 bases unmatched. Germline V gives CDR1 SGHRS, CDR2 YFSETQ. Here the CDR3 DNA reads TGCGCCAGCAGCTGGGCGGGGACAGGGTACACCGGGGAGCTGTTTTTT. Translation gives CASSWAGTGYTGELFF.

This clonotype came up many times. The J gene is TRBJ1-2, the V gene TRBV29-1; D gene uncertain. The length of the CDR3 is 9 residues. V gave up 4 bases and J gave up 8 bases, with 5 bases separating them. From germline, CDR1 is SQVTM and CDR2 ANQGSEA. The CDR3 bases are TGCAGCGTTGGAGGCGGCTACACCTTC. It encodes CSVGGGYTF.

The chain links TRBV6-2 or TRBV6-3 to TRBJ2-5; D is unresolved. Germline assignment: CDR1 MNHEY and CDR2 SVGEGT. With 4 bases removed from V and 3 bases from J, the gap between germline ends came to 12 bases. This CDR3 is 14 amino acids long. The CDR3 DNA is TGTGCCAGCAGTTTTGTCTACGGAGAAGAGACCCAGTACTTC. Amino acids: CASSFVYGEETQYF.

The J gene is TRBJ2-1, the V gene TRBV4-1, with 11 bases lining up with TRBD2. J was trimmed by 9 bases and V by 0 bases; bases with no gene match: 4. Germline values: CDR1 MGHRA, CDR2 YSYEKL. This CDR3 region has 15 residues. In DNA form, the CDR3 reads TGCGCCAGCAGCCAAGATAGCGGGGGGGCGGGTGAGCAGTTCTTC. Its protein is CASSQDSGGAGEQFF.

This clonotype was picked up a small number of times. The rearrangement joins TRBV4-2 to TRBJ1-5; 9 bases map to TRBD1. Germline CDR1 and CDR2: LGHNA and YNFKEQ. V shed 3 bases and J 4 bases; nucleotides not matched to a gene: 4. The CDR3 loop spans 15 amino acids. Here the CDR3 reads CASSQGDRENQPQHF. CDR3 in DNA: TGTGCCAGCAGCCAGGGGGACAGGGAGAATCAGCCCCAGCATTTT.

The chain links TRBV4-3 to TRBJ2-7, with D perhaps matching TRBD1 or TRBD2 (5 bases each). Trimming removed 3 bases from V and 1 base from J, with 13 bases in between. This CDR3 is 15 amino acids long. Germline V gene data show CDR1 as LGHNA and CDR2 as YSLEER. In DNA form, the CDR3 reads TGCGCCAGCAGCCAGGGGGATCTAGGGTCCTACGAGCAGTACTTC. Translated: CASSQGDLGSYEQYF.

The V and J genes are TRBV20-1 and TRBJ1-6; D gene ambiguous. The germline gives CDR1 DFQATT, CDR2 SNEGSKA (reference sequence). This CDR3 contains 15 residues. Trimming cost V 0 bases and J 7 bases, with 13 bases left between them. The CDR3: CSARDPGPPNSPLHF. The CDR3 DNA sequence: TGCAGTGCTAGAGATCCAGGACCTCCAAATTCACCCCTCCACTTT.